This TCR beta chain was captured in a study of spatial heterogeneity in lung cancer. Study background: Detection consistently yielded more beta chains than alpha chains. Correlation of TCR transcript counts in tumor regions with a T cell module score from matched bulk RNA-seq was strong.

Study outcomes and limitations: For expanded intratumoral alpha and beta TCRs, counts tracked tumor mutation counts. Estimation of coverage gave values of 6% to 8% for alpha and approximately 14% for beta chains in tumor T cells.

This CDR3 region has 17 residues. V was clipped by 4 bases and J by 9 bases, with 22 bases between them. In its sample, this clonotype ranks as medium-sized. What it binds is not known. The library protocol tagged each TCR cDNA with a unique molecular identifier. TCRdb ran MiXCR on the 5' RACE reads and lists one entry per CDR3 protein. The table has fewer than 20,000 distinct CDR3 sequences, around 7% seen once. This sample's time point: sample taken at primary tumor resection. The clonotype was recovered from a female donor with early-stage non-small cell lung cancer. The chain joins TRBV12-3 or TRBV12-4 to TRBJ1-6; no firm D call. Here the sequenced sample was lung tumor tissue, taken at surgery. CDR3 loop: CASSSEEGVGWISPLHF. The CDR3 DNA follows: TGTGCCAGCAGTTCCGAGGAGGGCGTAGGTTGGATTTCACCCCTCCACTTT.